This T cell receptor beta chain was observed in a study of vaccination effects on CD4 cells after COVID-19. Study details: A few convalescent patients were sampled early and late after vaccination. Samples collected post-vaccine were obtained a median of 72 days after the second dose. Study findings and constraints: Convalescent patients' post-vaccine spike repertoire was mostly distinct vaccine-induced clones. Convalescent patients in the study were few, and early post-infection timepoints were absent.

As to this clone: What it recognizes is unknown.

Clones were sequenced by immunoSEQ multiplex PCR, and TCRdb holds only the in-frame ones, with some missing. The data show tens of thousands of clones, about 70% seen once. Researchers isolated CD4+ T cells once 9 to 11 days of culture had elapsed. This individual contracted SARS-CoV-2 between March and December 2020, as verified by PCR. Participants got two doses of BNT162b2 or mRNA-1273 vaccine. This specimen consisted of CD4+ T cells from PBMCs cultured without peptide, obtained after COVID-19 vaccination. The source is a human donor who had a prior SARS-CoV-2 infection.

Written as DNA, the CDR3 is TGTGCCAGTAGGGCAGAAACTTATAATTCACCCCTCCACTTT. It yields the protein CASRAETYNSPLHF. The chain couples TRBV19 to TRBJ1-6; D not certain. Trimming removed 6 bases at V and 4 bases at J, with 10 bases between. This CDR3 contains 14 residues. Per the germline V gene, CDR1 is LNHDA and CDR2 is SQIVND (reference sequence).